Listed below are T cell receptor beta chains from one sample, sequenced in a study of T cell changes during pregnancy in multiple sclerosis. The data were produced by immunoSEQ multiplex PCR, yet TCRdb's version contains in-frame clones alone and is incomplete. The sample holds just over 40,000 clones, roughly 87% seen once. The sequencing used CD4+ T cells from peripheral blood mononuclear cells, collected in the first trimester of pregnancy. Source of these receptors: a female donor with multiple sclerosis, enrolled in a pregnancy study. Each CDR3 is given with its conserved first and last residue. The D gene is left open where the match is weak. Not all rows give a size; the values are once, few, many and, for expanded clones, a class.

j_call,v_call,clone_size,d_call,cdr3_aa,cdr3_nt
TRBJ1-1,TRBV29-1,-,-,CSVGRLNTEAFF,TGCAGCGTTGGGCGGCTGAACACTGAAGCTTTCTTT
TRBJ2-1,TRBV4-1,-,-,CASSRERDTSSYNEQFF,TGCGCCAGCAGCCGAGAAAGGGACACAAGCTCCTACAATGAGCAGTTCTTC
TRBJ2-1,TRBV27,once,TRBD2,CASSSPLADSYNEQFF,TGTGCCAGCAGTTCCCCCCTAGCGGACTCCTACAATGAGCAGTTCTTC
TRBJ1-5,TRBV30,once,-,CAWSVRVPMSNQPQHF,TGTGCCTGGAGTGTACGGGTACCGATGAGCAATCAGCCCCAGCATTTT
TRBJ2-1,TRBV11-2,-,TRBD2,CASSLGGGGQLYNEQFF,TGTGCCAGCAGCTTAGGAGGCGGGGGGCAACTTTACAATGAGCAGTTCTTC
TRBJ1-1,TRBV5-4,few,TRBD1,CASSPRNTGTGDTEAFF,TGTGCCAGCAGCCCGAGAAACACCGGGACAGGGGACACTGAAGCTTTCTTT
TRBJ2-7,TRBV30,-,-,CAWIGGNSYEQYF,TGTGCCTGGATAGGCGGGAACTCCTACGAGCAGTACTTC
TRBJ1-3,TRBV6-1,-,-,CATPLRQSVHTIYF,TGTGCCACCCCCCTTAGACAGTCTGTACACACCATATATTTT
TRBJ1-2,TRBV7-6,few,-,CASSLYPGSGYTF,TGTGCCAGCAGTCTTTACCCGGGGAGTGGCTACACCTTC
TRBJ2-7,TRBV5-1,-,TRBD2,CASSPTSGNAYEQYF,TGCGCCAGCAGCCCTACTAGCGGGAATGCGTACGAGCAGTACTTC
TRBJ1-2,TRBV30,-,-,CAWSRTYGYTF,TGTGCCTGGAGCCGGACTTATGGCTACACCTTC
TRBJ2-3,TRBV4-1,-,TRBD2,CASSQESEGREVRDTQYF,TGCGCCAGCAGCCAAGAGTCGGAAGGACGGGAGGTGCGAGATACGCAGTATTTT
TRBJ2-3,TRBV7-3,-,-,CASSRGDGTDTQYF,TGTGCCAGCAGCCGAGGCGATGGCACAGATACGCAGTATTTT
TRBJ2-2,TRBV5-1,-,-,CASSSLPPSGELFF,TGCGCCAGCAGCTCTCTACCCCCCTCCGGGGAGCTGTTTTTT
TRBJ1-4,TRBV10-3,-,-,CAISVSAGDEKLFF,TGTGCCATCAGCGTTTCGGCAGGGGATGAAAAACTGTTTTTT
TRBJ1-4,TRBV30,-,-,CAWSVRRTWGVGGTTNEKLFF,TGTGCCTGGAGTGTACGCCGAACTTGGGGGGTCGGAGGGACAACTAATGAAAAACTGTTTTTT
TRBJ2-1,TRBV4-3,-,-,CASSQDSGREQFF,TGCGCCAGCAGCCAAGATTCAGGCCGGGAGCAGTTCTTC
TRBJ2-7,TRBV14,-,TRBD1,CASSQRTGPYEQYF,TGTGCCAGCAGCCAACGGACAGGCCCCTACGAGCAGTACTTC
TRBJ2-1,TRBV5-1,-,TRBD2,CASSRVGLAGSYNEQFF,TGCGCCAGCAGCAGGGTCGGACTAGCGGGATCCTACAATGAGCAGTTCTTC
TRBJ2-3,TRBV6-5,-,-,CASSRGDTQYF,TGTGCCAGCAGTCGGGGAGATACGCAGTATTTT
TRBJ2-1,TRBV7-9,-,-,CASSYRVGGEQFF,TGTGCCAGCAGCTACAGGGTCGGAGGCGAGCAGTTCTTC
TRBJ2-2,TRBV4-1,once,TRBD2,CASSPGLAGINTGELFF,TGCGCCAGCAGCCCGGGACTAGCGGGGATAAACACCGGGGAGCTGTTTTTT
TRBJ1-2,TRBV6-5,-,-,CATDTGYGYTF,TGTGCCACAGACACTGGCTATGGCTACACCTTC
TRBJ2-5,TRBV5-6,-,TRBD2,CASSRRPGLAGAAGETQYF,TGTGCCAGCAGCCGCCGCCCCGGACTAGCGGGGGCCGCCGGGGAGACCCAGTACTTC
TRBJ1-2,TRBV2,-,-,CASSEWQAVWGYTF,TGTGCCAGCAGTGAGTGGCAGGCCGTTTGGGGCTACACCTTC